The entry below gives a single T cell receptor (beta chain) sequence along with its context. Its target is not known. Data came from immunoSEQ multiplex PCR; TCRdb stores just in-frame clones and leaves some out. The top ten clones hold 45% of a sample with approximately 100,000 clones, 75% to 95% of them seen once. CDR3 length equals 16 residues. Germline V gives CDR1 LGHNA, CDR2 YNFKEQ. The germline V and J ends were trimmed by 0 bases and 7 bases, with 16 bases remaining between them. This record belongs to a study of T cell responses to AZD1222 COVID-19 vaccine. General study points: Researchers report vaccine-associated CD4 TCRs spanning spike, with dominance at 160-218 and 743-854. White British donors predominated, females outnumbered males, and clonal diversity was possibly underestimated.

Sequencing used peripheral blood, obtained on day 0 of AZD1222 vaccination. This TCR was sampled from an adult in good health. The chain links TRBV4-2 to TRBJ2-1, with D hard to call. CDR3 protein: CASSQDSIALWNEQFF. The DNA of the CDR3 is TGTGCCAGCAGCCAAGATTCAATAGCTCTGTGGAATGAGCAGTTCTTC.